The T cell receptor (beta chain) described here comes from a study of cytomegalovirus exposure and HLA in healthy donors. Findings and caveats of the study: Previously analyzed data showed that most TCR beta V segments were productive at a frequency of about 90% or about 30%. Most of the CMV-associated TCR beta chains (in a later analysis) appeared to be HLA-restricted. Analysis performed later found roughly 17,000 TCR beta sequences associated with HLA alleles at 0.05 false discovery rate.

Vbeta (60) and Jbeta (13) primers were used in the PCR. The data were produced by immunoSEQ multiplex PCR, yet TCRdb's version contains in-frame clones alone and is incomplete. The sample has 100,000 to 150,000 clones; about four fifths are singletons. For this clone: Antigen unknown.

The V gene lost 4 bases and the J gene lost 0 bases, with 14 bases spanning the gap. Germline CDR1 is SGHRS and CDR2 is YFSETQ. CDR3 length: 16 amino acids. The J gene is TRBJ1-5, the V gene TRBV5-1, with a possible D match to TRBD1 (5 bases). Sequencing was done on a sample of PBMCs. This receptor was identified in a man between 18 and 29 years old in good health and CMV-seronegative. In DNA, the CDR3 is TGCGCCAGCAGCCCCGGGGGGTTTGATAGCAATCAGCCCCAGCATTTT. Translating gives CASSPGGFDSNQPQHF.